This T cell receptor (beta chain) appears in the sequencing data of a study of shared clonotypes between healthy human individuals. For the study at large: Per donor, three plates held CD4 naive cells, three held CD4 memory, two held CD8 naive and one held CD8 memory.

Those who donated were healthy HIV-negative adults, with no recent acute infections or vaccinations reported. Assay: immunoSEQ multiplex PCR; the TCRdb copy retains only in-frame clones and omits some. The data contain a few million clones, 85% to 95% of them singletons. V lost 10 bases and J 4 bases, leaving 16 bases between the germline ends. This CDR3 has 13 amino acids. Germline assignment: CDR1 SNHLY and CDR2 FYNNEI. The rearrangement links TRBV2 to TRBJ1-2; D might be TRBD1 (5 bases). The source is a young man in good health. Some clones in this sample may be carry-over from other donors' samples. Input material: naive CD4+ T cells from PBMCs. Subset defined: CD45RA+ positively selected. CDR3 sequence reads: CATRQGTSYGYTF. The CDR3 coding sequence is TGTGCCACCCGTCAGGGCACTAGCTATGGCTACACCTTC.